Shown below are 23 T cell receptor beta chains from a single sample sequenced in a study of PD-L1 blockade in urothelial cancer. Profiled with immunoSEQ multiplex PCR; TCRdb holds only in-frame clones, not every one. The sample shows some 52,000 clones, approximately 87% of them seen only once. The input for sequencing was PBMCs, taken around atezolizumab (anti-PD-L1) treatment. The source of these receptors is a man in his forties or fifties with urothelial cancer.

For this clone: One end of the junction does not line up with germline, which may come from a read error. CDR3 in DNA: TGTGCCAGCCTCTCAGAAGGGGGCGACTTC. It specifies CASLSEGGDF. This chain uses TRBV5-8 with TRBJ2-4; 7 bases match TRBD1. Germline V CDR1 and CDR2: SGHTS, YDEGEE. This CDR3 has 10 residues.

The CDR3 is CASSPQGVTDTEAFF. DNA of the CDR3: TGTGCCAGCAGCCCACAGGGGGTTACGGACACTGAAGCTTTCTTT. This chain joins TRBV7-3 and TRBJ1-1, with 8 nucleotides matching TRBD1. The V and J ends lost 5 bases and 3 bases, in that order; junction bases with no gene match: 8. The CDR3 totals 15 residues. CDR1 SGHTA and CDR2 FQGTGA come from the germline V gene.

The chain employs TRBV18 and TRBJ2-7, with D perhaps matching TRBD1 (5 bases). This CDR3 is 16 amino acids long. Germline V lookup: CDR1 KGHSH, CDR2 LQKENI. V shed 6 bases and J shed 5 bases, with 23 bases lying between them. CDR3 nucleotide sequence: TGTGCCAGCTCGGGCACCGCGGACATCCCAAACCACGAGCAGTACTTC. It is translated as CASSGTADIPNHEQYF.

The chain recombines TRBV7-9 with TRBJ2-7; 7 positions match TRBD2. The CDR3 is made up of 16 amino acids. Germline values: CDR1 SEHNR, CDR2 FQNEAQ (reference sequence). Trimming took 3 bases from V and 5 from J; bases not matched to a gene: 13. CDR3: CASSFSRELQKDEQYF. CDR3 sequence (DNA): TGTGCCAGCAGCTTTTCGCGGGAGTTACAAAAAGACGAGCAGTACTTC.

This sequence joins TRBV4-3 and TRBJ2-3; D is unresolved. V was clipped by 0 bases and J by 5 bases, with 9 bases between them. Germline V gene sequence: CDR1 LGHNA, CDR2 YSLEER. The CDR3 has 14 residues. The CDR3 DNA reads TGCGCCAGCAGCCAAGAAATATCCGTAGATACGCAGTATTTT. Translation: CASSQEISVDTQYF.

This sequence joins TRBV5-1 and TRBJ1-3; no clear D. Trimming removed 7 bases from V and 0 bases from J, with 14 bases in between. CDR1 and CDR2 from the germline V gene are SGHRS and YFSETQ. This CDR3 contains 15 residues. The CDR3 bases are TGCGCCAGCGCGGCGGGCGGGAGCTCTGGAAACACCATATATTTT. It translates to CASAAGGSSGNTIYF.

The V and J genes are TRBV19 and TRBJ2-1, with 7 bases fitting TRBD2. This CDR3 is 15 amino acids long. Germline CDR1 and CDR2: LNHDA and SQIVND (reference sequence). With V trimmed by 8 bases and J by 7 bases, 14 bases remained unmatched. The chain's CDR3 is CASALEGRERNEQFF. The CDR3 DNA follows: TGTGCCAGTGCATTAGAGGGGCGGGAGCGTAATGAGCAGTTCTTC.

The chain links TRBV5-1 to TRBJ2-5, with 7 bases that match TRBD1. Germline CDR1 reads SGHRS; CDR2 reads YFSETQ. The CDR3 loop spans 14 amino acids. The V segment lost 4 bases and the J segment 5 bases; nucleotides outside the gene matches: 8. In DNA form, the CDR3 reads TGCGCCAGCAGCCTGGGACAGCTTTGGGAGACCCAGTACTTC. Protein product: CASSLGQLWETQYF.

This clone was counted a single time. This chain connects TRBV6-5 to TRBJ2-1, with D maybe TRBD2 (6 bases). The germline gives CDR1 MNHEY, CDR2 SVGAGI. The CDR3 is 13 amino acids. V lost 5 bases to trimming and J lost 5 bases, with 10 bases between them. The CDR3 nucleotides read TGTGCCAGCAGTAGGGGACTGAACAATGAGCAGTTCTTC. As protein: CASSRGLNNEQFF.

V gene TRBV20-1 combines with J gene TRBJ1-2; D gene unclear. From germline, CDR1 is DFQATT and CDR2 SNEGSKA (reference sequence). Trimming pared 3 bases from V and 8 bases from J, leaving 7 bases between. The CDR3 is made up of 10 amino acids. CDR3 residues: CSASNFGYTF. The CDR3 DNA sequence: TGCAGTGCTAGTAACTTCGGCTACACCTTC.

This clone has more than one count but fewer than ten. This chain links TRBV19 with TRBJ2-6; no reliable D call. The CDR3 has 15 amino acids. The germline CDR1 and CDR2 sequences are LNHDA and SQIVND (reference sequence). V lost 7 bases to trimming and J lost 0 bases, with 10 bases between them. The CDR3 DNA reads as TGTGCCAGTACACATTCAGGCTCTGGGGCCAACGTCCTGACTTTC. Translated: CASTHSGSGANVLTF.

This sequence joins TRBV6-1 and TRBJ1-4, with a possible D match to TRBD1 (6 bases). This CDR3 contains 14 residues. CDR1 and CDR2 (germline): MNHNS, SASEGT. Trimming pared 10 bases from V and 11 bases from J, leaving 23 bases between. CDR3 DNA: TGTGCCACTGCAACCGACAGGATTCGGGTGAAACTGTTTTTT. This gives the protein CATATDRIRVKLFF.

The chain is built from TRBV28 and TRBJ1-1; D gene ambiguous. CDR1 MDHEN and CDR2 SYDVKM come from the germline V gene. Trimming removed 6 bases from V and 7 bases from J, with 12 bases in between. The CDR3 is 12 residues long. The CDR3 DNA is TGTGCCAGCAGCTCCGGCGGTTTTGAAGCTTTCTTT. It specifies CASSSGGFEAFF.

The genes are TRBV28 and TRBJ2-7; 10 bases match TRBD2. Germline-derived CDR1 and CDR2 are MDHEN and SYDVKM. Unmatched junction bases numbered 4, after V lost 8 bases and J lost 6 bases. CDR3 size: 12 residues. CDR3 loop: CASWKREGEQYF. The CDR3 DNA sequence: TGTGCCAGCTGGAAGCGGGAGGGCGAGCAGTACTTC.

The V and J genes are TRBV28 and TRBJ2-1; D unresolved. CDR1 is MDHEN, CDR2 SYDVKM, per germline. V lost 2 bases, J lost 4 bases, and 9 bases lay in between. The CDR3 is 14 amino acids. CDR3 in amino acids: CASSLEVEYNEQFF. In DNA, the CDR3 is TGTGCCAGCAGTTTAGAGGTGGAATACAATGAGCAGTTCTTC.

The CDR3, as DNA: TGTGCCAGTAGTGATACGAGGGGGACTGAAGCTTTCTTT. Residues: CASSDTRGTEAFF. The chain links TRBV19 to TRBJ1-1, with a weak D call TRBD1 (6 bases). Trimming left V 5 bases short and J 5 bases short, with 12 bases between. CDR1 LNHDA and CDR2 SQIVND come from the germline V gene (reference sequence). CDR3 size: 13 residues.

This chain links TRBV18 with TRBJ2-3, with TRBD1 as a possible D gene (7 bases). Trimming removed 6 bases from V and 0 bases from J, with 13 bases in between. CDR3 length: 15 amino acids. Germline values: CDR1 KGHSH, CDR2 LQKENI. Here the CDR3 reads CASSRDRSSTDTQYF. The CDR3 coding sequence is TGTGCCAGCTCGCGGGACAGATCTAGCACAGATACGCAGTATTTT.

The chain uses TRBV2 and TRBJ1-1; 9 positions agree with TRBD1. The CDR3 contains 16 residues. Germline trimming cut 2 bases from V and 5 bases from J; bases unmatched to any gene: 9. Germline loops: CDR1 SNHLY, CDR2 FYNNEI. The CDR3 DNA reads TGTGCCAGCAGTGAACGTTTAAGGGACAGGGAAACTGAAGCTTTCTTT. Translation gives CASSERLRDRETEAFF.

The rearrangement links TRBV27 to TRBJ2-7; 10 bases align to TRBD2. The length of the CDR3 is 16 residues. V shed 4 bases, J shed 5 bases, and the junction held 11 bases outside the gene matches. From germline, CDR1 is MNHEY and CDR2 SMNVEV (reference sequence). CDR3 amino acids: CASSSLTAGGPDEQYF. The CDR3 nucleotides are TGTGCCAGCAGTTCCCTAACAGCGGGAGGGCCTGACGAGCAGTACTTC.

CDR3 in amino acids: CASSVGAGDEQYF. As DNA, the CDR3 is TGTGCCAGCAGCGTAGGGGCTGGTGACGAGCAGTACTTC. The V gene is TRBV9, the J gene TRBJ2-7; the D is unclear. Germline V CDR1 and CDR2: SGDLS, YYNGEE. This CDR3 spans 13 amino acids. V shed 0 bases and J shed 5 bases, with 9 bases lying between them.

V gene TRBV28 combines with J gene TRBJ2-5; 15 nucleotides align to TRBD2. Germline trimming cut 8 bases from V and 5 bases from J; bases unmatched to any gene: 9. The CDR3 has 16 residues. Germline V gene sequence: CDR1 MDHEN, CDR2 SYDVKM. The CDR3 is CASGGLAGGPGETQYF. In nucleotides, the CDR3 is TGTGCCAGCGGTGGACTAGCGGGAGGGCCCGGGGAGACCCAGTACTTC.

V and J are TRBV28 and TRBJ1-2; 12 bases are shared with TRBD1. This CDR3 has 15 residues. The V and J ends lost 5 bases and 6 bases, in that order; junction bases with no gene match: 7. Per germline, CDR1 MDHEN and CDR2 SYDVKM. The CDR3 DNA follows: TGTGCCAGCAGTGACGCCGGGACAGGGGGCAATGGCTACACCTTC. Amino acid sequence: CASSDAGTGGNGYTF.

The CDR3 spells CASSFLWQTTDTQYF. The DNA for the CDR3 is TGTGCCAGCAGCTTTTTATGGCAGACTACAGATACGCAGTATTTT. This chain joins TRBV7-8 and TRBJ2-3; D gene unclear. The V gene lost 3 bases and the J gene lost 3 bases, with 13 bases spanning the gap. This CDR3 has 15 residues. Germline V gives CDR1 SGHVS, CDR2 FQNEAQ.